A selection of T cell receptor beta chains follows, all from one sample in a study of T cell repertoires in cytomegalovirus infection. MiXCR was run by TCRdb on the reads, yielding one entry per CDR3 protein. The sample has 450,000 to 650,000 distinct CDR3 sequences, 40% seen once; the top ten hold roughly 50%. Their target antigens are unknown. Material: cultured PBMCs, obtained from culture after CMV antigen stimulation. Receptors were obtained from a human donor in good health (CMV status not recorded). Some clones in this sample may be carry-over from other donors' samples. Both conserved end residues are part of each CDR3. The D gene is left open where the match is weak. Clone sizes are given selectively: once, few, many, or a class where the clone is expanded.

V	D	J	size	CDR3	DNA
TRBV7-2	TRBD2	TRBJ2-1	NA	CASSLVVLAGGKNEQFF	TGTGCCAGCAGCTTAGTGGTACTAGCGGGAGGGAAGAATGAGCAGTTCTTC
TRBV20-1	NA	TRBJ2-1	once	CSQRGAGNEQFF	TGCAGTCAAAGGGGAGCGGGTAATGAGCAGTTCTTC
TRBV4-1	TRBD2	TRBJ2-1	NA	CASSQESTSGGDEQFF	TGTGCCAGCAGCCAAGAGAGCACTAGCGGGGGGGACGAGCAGTTCTTC
TRBV7-2	NA	TRBJ1-5	once	CASSLSAGDNQPQHF	TGTGCCAGCAGCTTAAGTGCCGGGGACAATCAGCCCCAGCATTTT
TRBV12-3/TRBV12-4	NA	TRBJ2-1	NA	CASSLGLDGPEQFF	TGTGCCAGCAGTTTAGGGCTAGATGGGCCTGAGCAGTTCTTC
TRBV7-2	TRBD2	TRBJ2-5	many	CASSFGGRVETQYF	TGTGCCAGCAGCTTCGGCGGGAGGGTAGAGACCCAGTACTTC
TRBV10-3	TRBD1	TRBJ2-5	NA	CAISDGTGQETQYF	TGTGCCATCAGTGATGGGACAGGCCAAGAGACCCAGTACTTC
TRBV12-5	TRBD2	TRBJ2-5	NA	CASGLSRGDRQETQYF	TGTGCTAGTGGTTTGTCCCGGGGGGATCGACAAGAGACCCAGTACTTC
TRBV7-8	NA	TRBJ2-7	few	CASSLVRQGSYEQYF	TGTGCCAGCAGCTTAGTCCGGCAGGGGTCCTACGAGCAGTACTTC
TRBV7-2	NA	TRBJ2-3	NA	CASSLALAHYTDTQYF	TGTGCCAGCAGCTTAGCGCTGGCCCACTACACAGATACGCAGTATTTT
TRBV7-2	NA	TRBJ1-6	NA	CASSPTYNSPLHF	TGTGCCAGCAGCCCCACCTATAATTCACCCCTCCACTTT
TRBV7-2	NA	TRBJ2-4	few	CASSRTGGPNIQYF	TGTGCCAGCAGCCGAACGGGTGGCCCAAACATTCAGTACTTC
TRBV19	NA	TRBJ1-1	once	CASRSPRDRLSMNTEAFF	TGTGCCAGTAGGAGCCCAAGAGACAGACTTTCCATGAACACTGAAGCTTTCTTT
TRBV12-3/TRBV12-4	NA	TRBJ1-5	NA	CASSLVPQPQHF	TGTGCCAGCAGTTTAGTCCCTCAGCCCCAGCATTTT
TRBV7-9	NA	TRBJ1-6	few	CASSPFSAGNSPLHF	TGTGCCAGCAGCCCTTTTTCGGCAGGAAATTCACCCCTCCACTTT
TRBV15	NA	TRBJ2-6	NA	CATRGREPSGANVLTF	TGTGCTACCAGGGGGAGGGAACCTTCTGGGGCCAACGTCCTGACTTTC
TRBV6-1	NA	TRBJ1-4	NA	CASRGHGEKLFF	TGTGCCAGCAGAGGACACGGCGAAAAACTGTTTTTT
TRBV18	NA	TRBJ1-3	few	CASSPRLLRGLAGNTIYF	TGTGCCAGCTCGCCTAGACTCCTACGAGGTTTGGCTGGAAACACCATATATTTT
TRBV4-1	TRBD2	TRBJ2-1	NA	CASSQTPLAGVDNEQFF	TGCGCCAGCAGCCAGACCCCTCTAGCGGGAGTTGACAATGAGCAGTTCTTC
TRBV20-1	NA	TRBJ2-7	NA	CSARGGARGAEQYF	TGCAGTGCTAGGGGCGGGGCGCGCGGTGCCGAGCAGTACTTC
TRBV5-4	TRBD1	TRBJ2-4	NA	CASSPGTGIQYF	TGTGCCAGCAGCCCCGGGACAGGCATTCAGTACTTC
TRBV18	TRBD2	TRBJ2-3	NA	CASSPSGAGGADTQYF	TGTGCCAGCTCACCTTCCGGAGCGGGAGGGGCAGATACGCAGTATTTT
TRBV18	NA	TRBJ2-7	NA	CASSLTSEEQYF	TGTGCCAGCTCACTCACTAGTGAAGAGCAGTACTTC
TRBV12-3/TRBV12-4	NA	TRBJ1-1	NA	CASSLALLGAALNTEAFF	TGTGCCAGCAGTTTAGCCCTATTGGGGGCTGCTTTGAACACTGAAGCTTTCTTT
TRBV20-1	TRBD2	TRBJ2-1	NA	CSAAGTSDYNEQFF	TGCAGTGCAGCCGGGACTAGCGATTACAATGAGCAGTTCTTC
TRBV6-5	TRBD2	TRBJ2-1	NA	CASRKLAGNEQFF	TGTGCCAGCAGAAAACTAGCGGGCAATGAGCAGTTCTTC
TRBV7-9	TRBD1	TRBJ1-1	few	CASSFWDRKAEAFF	TGTGCCAGCAGCTTTTGGGACAGGAAGGCTGAAGCTTTCTTT
TRBV9	TRBD1	TRBJ2-1	NA	CASSGTAGNEQFF	TGTGCCAGCTCCGGGACAGCAGGTAATGAGCAGTTCTTC
TRBV7-2	TRBD2	TRBJ2-7	few	CASSFRREGYEQYF	TGTGCCAGCAGCTTTAGGCGGGAGGGCTACGAGCAGTACTTC
TRBV6-5	NA	TRBJ1-6	NA	CASSFNGDSPLHF	TGTGCCAGCAGTTTTAACGGGGATTCACCCCTCCACTTT
TRBV15	TRBD1	TRBJ2-2	NA	CATSSPPGQGAGELFF	TGTGCCACCAGCTCCCCCCCGGGACAGGGAGCCGGGGAGCTGTTTTTT
TRBV7-2	NA	TRBJ2-7	NA	CASSLGDLPEQYF	TGTGCCAGCAGCTTAGGGGACCTTCCTGAGCAGTACTTC
TRBV24-1	NA	TRBJ2-7	NA	CATSKGGYYEQYF	TGTGCCACCAGCAAGGGGGGGTACTACGAGCAGTACTTC
TRBV7-4	NA	TRBJ2-1	NA	CASSLVEGSEQFF	TGTGCCAGCAGCTTAGTTGAGGGATCTGAGCAGTTCTTC
TRBV7-9	NA	TRBJ2-5	NA	CASSSNRGRAIETQYF	TGTGCCAGCAGCTCCAACCGCGGTCGGGCGATCGAGACCCAGTACTTC
TRBV7-2	TRBD2	TRBJ2-3	once	CASSLLALAGADTQYF	TGTGCCAGCAGCTTACTGGCACTAGCGGGGGCAGATACGCAGTATTTT
TRBV6-5	TRBD2	TRBJ2-7	NA	CASKRLSGSSYEQYF	TGTGCCAGCAAAAGACTTAGCGGGAGCTCCTACGAGCAGTACTTC
TRBV7-6	NA	TRBJ2-7	many	CASSLGTTFSYEQYF	TGTGCCAGCAGCTTAGGAACTACATTCTCCTACGAGCAGTACTTC
TRBV4-1	NA	TRBJ2-1	NA	CASSQAPPGPYNEQFF	TGCGCCAGCAGCCAGGCCCCACCTGGACCTTACAATGAGCAGTTCTTC
TRBV2	TRBD1	TRBJ2-5	NA	CAREDRGPETQYF	TGTGCCAGAGAGGACAGGGGGCCAGAGACCCAGTACTTC